A single T cell receptor (beta chain) is shown here with its context. The target antigen is unknown. Pooling of second doses given at about 4 or about 12 weeks was done. This sample was taken from a study of T cell responses to AZD1222 COVID-19 vaccine. Overall study findings and caveats: Only a handful of individuals given AZD1222 were seropositive at baseline.

The assay was immunoSEQ multiplex PCR, and TCRdb's table has in-frame clones only and misses some. This table holds roughly 150,000 clones, just under 95% found once. The sequenced sample was peripheral blood, obtained 28 days after the second AZD1222 dose. This clonotype was sampled from an adult who received the AZD1222 COVID-19 vaccine.

The CDR3 sequence is CASSYTTLGQGSYEQYF. The CDR3 coding sequence is TGTGCCAGCAGTTACACGACACTAGGACAGGGGTCCTACGAGCAGTACTTC. The chain has TRBV6-2 or TRBV6-3 and TRBJ2-7; 9 bases line up with TRBD1. The germline V gene has CDR1 MNHEY and CDR2 SVGEGT. V was pared by 2 bases and J by 1 base, with 9 bases of the junction left unmatched. CDR3 length: 17 amino acids.